The 10 T cell receptor beta chains below were found in one sample sequenced in a study of cytomegalovirus exposure and HLA in healthy donors. Vbeta (60) and Jbeta (13) primers were used in the PCR. Measured with immunoSEQ multiplex PCR; TCRdb has only the in-frame clones, and not every one. This repertoire shows more than 85,000 clones, about 15% found once; its top ten account for 0.83%. The sample consisted of PBMCs. The origin of the receptors is a female donor in good health and CMV-seronegative.

The table lists this clone with many counts. The chain carries TRBV2 and TRBJ2-5; D unclear. Per germline, CDR1 SNHLY and CDR2 FYNNEI. The V end was cut by 6 bases, the J end by 7 bases, with 12 bases between. The CDR3 spans 12 residues. CDR3 DNA sequence: TGTGCCAGCAGCCTACTCACCCGGACCCAGTACTTC. It translates to CASSLLTRTQYF.

This clone was counted a few times. The V and J genes are TRBV27 and TRBJ1-4; no reliable D call. The CDR3 has 14 residues. The germline V gene encodes CDR1 MNHEY and CDR2 SMNVEV (reference sequence). Deletions cut 2 bases from V and 3 bases from J, with 7 bases between. CDR3 coding DNA: TGTGCCAGCAGTTTAGTGGGAGCTAATGAAAAACTGTTTTTT. Translating gives CASSLVGANEKLFF.

This clone has more than one count but fewer than ten. The chain couples TRBV9 to TRBJ1-2; D unresolved. This CDR3 is built from 14 residues. Germline assignment: CDR1 SGDLS and CDR2 YYNGEE. Trimming left V 3 bases short and J 8 bases short, with 17 bases between. The CDR3 coding sequence is TGTGCCAGCAGCGAAATGGGCCTTGGGCGAGGCTACACCTTC. Translating it yields CASSEMGLGRGYTF.

This rearrangement joins TRBV10-2 to TRBJ1-5, with a weak D call TRBD1 (6 bases). The CDR3 has 12 amino acids. The germline V gene encodes CDR1 WSHSY and CDR2 SAAADI. The V gene lost 6 bases and the J gene lost 4 bases, with 7 bases spanning the gap. CDR3: CASSQGNQPQHF. The CDR3 DNA reads as TGCGCCAGCAGCCAGGGGAATCAGCCCCAGCATTTT.

In this sample, this clone turned up once. V is TRBV28 and J is TRBJ2-7; weak D call: TRBD1 (5 bases). V lost 2 bases and J 0 bases, leaving 11 bases between the germline ends. This CDR3 has 15 residues. From germline, CDR1 is MDHEN and CDR2 SYDVKM. The CDR3 loop is CASSLIGRDSYEQYF. For the CDR3, the DNA is TGTGCCAGCAGTTTAATCGGCAGGGACTCCTACGAGCAGTACTTC.

There are a few counts of this clone. V and J are TRBV10-3 and TRBJ2-2; D gene uncertain. Trimming left V 4 bases short and J 5 bases short, with 14 bases between. This CDR3 comprises 15 residues. Germline-derived CDR1 and CDR2 are ENHRY and SYGVKD. The CDR3: CAISGTSARTGELFF. CDR3 DNA: TGTGCCATCAGTGGTACCTCAGCGAGGACCGGGGAGCTGTTTTTT.

V gene TRBV6-5 combines with J gene TRBJ1-4; TRBD1 aligns across 7 bases. The J segment lost 5 bases and the V segment lost 6 bases, leaving 6 bases of the junction unmatched. The CDR3 runs 14 residues. Germline V CDR1 and CDR2: MNHEY, SVGAGI. The chain's CDR3 is CASSRTGGNEKLFF. In nucleotides, the CDR3 is TGTGCCAGCAGCCGGACAGGCGGGAATGAAAAACTGTTTTTT.

The chain uses TRBV4-2 and TRBJ2-3; 11 nucleotides align to TRBD2. Germline CDR1 is LGHNA and CDR2 is YNFKEQ. Unmatched junction bases numbered 2, after V lost 0 bases and J lost 3 bases. This CDR3 is built from 16 residues. CDR3 sequence reads: CASSQDLAGGTDTQYF. The CDR3 DNA follows: TGTGCCAGCAGCCAAGATCTAGCGGGGGGTACAGATACGCAGTATTTT.

The chain uses TRBV7-9 and TRBJ2-7, with TRBD2 identical over 8 bases. The germline CDR1 and CDR2 sequences are SEHNR and FQNEAQ (reference sequence). V trimming: 4 bases; J trimming: 4 bases; junction bases outside the gene matches: 9. The CDR3 has 15 residues. The CDR3 here is CASSSQRERRYEQYF. The CDR3, as DNA: TGTGCCAGCAGCTCACAGCGGGAGAGGAGGTACGAGCAGTACTTC.

This clone was counted only a few times. The gene calls are TRBV5-1 and TRBJ1-1; 9 nucleotides line up with TRBD1. This CDR3 has 16 residues. Unmatched junction bases numbered 7, after V lost 4 bases and J lost 0 bases. Germline CDR1 reads SGHRS; CDR2 reads YFSETQ. The CDR3 loop is CASSQGQGLMNTEAFF. The CDR3 region has the DNA TGCGCCAGCAGCCAAGGACAGGGGCTCATGAACACTGAAGCTTTCTTT.